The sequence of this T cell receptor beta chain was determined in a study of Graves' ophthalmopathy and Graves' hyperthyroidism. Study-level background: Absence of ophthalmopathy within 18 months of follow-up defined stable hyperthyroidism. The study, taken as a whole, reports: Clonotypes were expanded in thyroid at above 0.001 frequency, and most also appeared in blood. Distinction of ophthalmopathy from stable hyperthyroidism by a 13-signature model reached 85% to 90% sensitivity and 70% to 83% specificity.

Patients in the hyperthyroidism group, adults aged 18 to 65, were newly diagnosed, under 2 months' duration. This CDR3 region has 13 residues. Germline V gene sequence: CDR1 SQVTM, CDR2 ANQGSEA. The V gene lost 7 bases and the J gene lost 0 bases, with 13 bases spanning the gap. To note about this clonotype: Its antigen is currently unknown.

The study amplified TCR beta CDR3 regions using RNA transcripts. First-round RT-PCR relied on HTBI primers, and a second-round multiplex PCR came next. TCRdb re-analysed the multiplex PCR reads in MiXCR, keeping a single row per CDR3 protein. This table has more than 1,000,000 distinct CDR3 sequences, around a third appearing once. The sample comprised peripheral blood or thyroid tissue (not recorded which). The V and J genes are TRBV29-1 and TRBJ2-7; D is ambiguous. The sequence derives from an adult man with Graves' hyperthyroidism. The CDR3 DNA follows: TGCAGCGCCGCGGACGAGGCCTCCTACGAGCAGTACTTC. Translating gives CSAADEASYEQYF.